A single sample is the source of the 23 T cell receptor beta chains below, sequenced in a study of blood T cell repertoires in COVID-19. The protocol was immunoSEQ multiplex PCR, while the TCRdb copy is restricted to in-frame clones and leaves out a portion. The table lists roughly 300,000 clones, about 85% of them singletons. The source material was peripheral blood. The receptors originated from a human donor in a cohort sampled during active COVID-19.

This clone showed up just a few times. V and J are TRBV5-1 and TRBJ2-3; D might be TRBD2 (5 bases). The length of the CDR3 is 14 residues. Germline CDR1 is SGHRS and CDR2 is YFSETQ. The V end was cut by 0 bases, the J end by 6 bases, with 11 bases between. In DNA form, the CDR3 reads TGCGCCAGCAGCTTGGTGTCCCAGCGGGATACGCAGTATTTT. This sequence encodes CASSLVSQRDTQYF.

The rearrangement joins TRBV11-1 to TRBJ2-7, with 15 nucleotides matching TRBD2. V trimming: 4 bases; J trimming: 9 bases; junction bases outside the gene matches: 7. The CDR3 consists of 15 residues. The germline gives CDR1 SGHAT, CDR2 FQDESV (reference sequence). CDR3 loop: CASSSGLAGGRRQYF. In nucleotides, the CDR3 is TGTGCCAGCAGCTCGGGACTAGCGGGAGGTCGTAGGCAGTACTTC. The full variable domain, completed using reference TRBV11-1 and TRBJ2-7, is EAEVAQSPRYKITEKSQAVAFWCDPISGHATLYWYRQILGQGPELLVQFQDESVVDDSQLPKDRFSAERLKGVDSTLKIQPAELGDSAMYLCASSSGLAGGRRQYFGPGTRLTVT.

V is TRBV4-1 and J is TRBJ2-2; 16 bases are a match to TRBD2. Germline assignment: CDR1 MGHRA and CDR2 YSYEKL. V was clipped by 4 bases and J by 2 bases; unmatched bases: 7. The CDR3 has 19 residues. CDR3 nucleotide sequence: TGCGCCAGCAGCCCCCTCGGGACTAGCGGGAGGGCCAACACCGGGGAGCTGTTTTTT. Residues: CASSPLGTSGRANTGELFF.

This chain links TRBV6-6 with TRBJ1-5, with 8 bases identical to TRBD1. The CDR3 covers 16 residues. The germline CDR1 and CDR2 sequences are MNHNY and SVGAGI (reference sequence). The V gene end was trimmed by 2 bases and the J gene end by 7 bases; junction bases not matched to a gene: 10. This CDR3 reads CASSYRLTGVGQPQHF. The CDR3 region has the DNA TGTGCCAGCAGTTACCGGTTGACAGGGGTTGGACAGCCCCAGCATTTT.

This chain joins TRBV18 and TRBJ2-3; 9 positions agree with TRBD1. Germline values: CDR1 KGHSH, CDR2 LQKENI. The CDR3 consists of 15 residues. V dropped 4 bases and J dropped 0; count of bases not matched to a gene: 2. CDR3 protein: CASSQGQGSTDTQYF. Here the CDR3 DNA reads TGTGCCAGCTCACAAGGACAGGGGAGCACAGATACGCAGTATTTT.

This chain uses TRBV19 with TRBJ2-6; D is unresolved. The CDR3 has 15 amino acids. CDR1 and CDR2 from the germline V gene are LNHDA and SQIVND (reference sequence). Trimming removed 7 bases from V and 0 bases from J, with 10 bases in between. The CDR3 sequence is CASKTQTSGANVLTF. The CDR3 nucleotides are TGTGCCAGTAAAACTCAAACCTCTGGGGCCAACGTCCTGACTTTC.

The V call is TRBV7-9, the J call TRBJ1-2; weak D call: TRBD1 (6 bases). This CDR3 is built from 13 residues. Per germline, CDR1 SEHNR and CDR2 FQNEAQ (reference sequence). Trimming cost V 1 base and J 8 bases, with 11 bases left between them. The chain's CDR3 is CASSLDTGRGYTF. Written as DNA, the CDR3 is TGTGCCAGCAGCTTAGACACAGGGCGCGGCTACACCTTC.

The chain links TRBV7-8 to TRBJ2-2; D may match TRBD1 or TRBD2 (7 bases each). CDR3 length: 13 amino acids. Germline assignment: CDR1 SGHVS and CDR2 FQNEAQ. CDR3 sequence: CVGRGGLAGELFF. The CDR3 bases are TGTGTCGGCAGGGGGGGTCTGGCCGGGGAGCTGTTTTTT.

The genes are TRBV3-1 (or the pseudogene TRBV3-2) and TRBJ2-7; possibly TRBD1 for D (6 bases). CDR3 length: 16 residues. With 1 base removed from V and 0 bases from J, the gap between germline ends came to 13 bases. The V gene's germline CDR1 is LGHDT and CDR2 YNNKEL (reference sequence). The CDR3 loop is CASSQGHQGSSYEQYF. The CDR3 nucleotides read TGTGCCAGCAGCCAAGGCCATCAGGGGTCCTCCTACGAGCAGTACTTC.

The chain carries TRBV10-1 and TRBJ2-1; TRBD2 is a possible D gene (7 bases). CDR1 and CDR2 from the germline V gene are WNHNN and SYGVQD (reference sequence). V dropped 8 bases and J dropped 6 bases, with 11 bases sitting between them. The CDR3 spans 12 residues. CDR3 in amino acids: CASGAGANEQFF. The CDR3 DNA follows: TGCGCCAGCGGGGCGGGGGCCAATGAGCAGTTCTTC.

The chain couples TRBV6-6 to TRBJ2-7, with 14 bases aligning to TRBD2. V was pared by 5 bases and J by 6 bases, with 6 bases of the junction left unmatched. The CDR3 has 15 residues. From germline, CDR1 is MNHNY and CDR2 SVGAGI (reference sequence). The DNA of the CDR3 is TGTGCCAGCAGTCCCGGGACTAGCGGGAGAGGCGAGCAGTACTTC. This gives the protein CASSPGTSGRGEQYF.

The sample holds one count of this clone. This sequence joins TRBV6-2 or TRBV6-3 and TRBJ2-7; 9 bases are shared with TRBD2. The germline CDR1 and CDR2 sequences are MNHEY and SVGEGT. CDR3 length equals 16 residues. The V gene end was trimmed by 2 bases and the J gene end by 6 bases; junction bases not matched to a gene: 11. CDR3 sequence: CASSYRSGRPTGEQYF. The CDR3, as DNA: TGTGCCAGCAGTTACAGGAGCGGGAGGCCTACTGGCGAGCAGTACTTC.

The rearrangement joins TRBV7-9 to TRBJ2-7; 7 bases are shared with TRBD2. CDR3 size: 17 residues. The V segment lost 2 bases and the J segment 3 bases; nucleotides outside the gene matches: 13. Germline CDR1 SEHNR, CDR2 FQNEAQ (reference sequence). DNA for the CDR3: TGTGCCAGCAGCTTATATCTCGGGGATGGGAGGGACTACGAGCAGTACTTC. Translating gives CASSLYLGDGRDYEQYF.

V is TRBV28 and J is TRBJ2-1, with D maybe TRBD2 (6 bases). Deletions cut 7 bases from V and 5 bases from J, with 15 bases between. The length of the CDR3 is 14 residues. CDR1 is MDHEN, CDR2 SYDVKM, per germline. CDR3 DNA: TGTGCCAGCACCCTGCGGGGCGTTGACAATGAGCAGTTCTTC. Translating gives CASTLRGVDNEQFF.

This chain joins TRBV7-8 and TRBJ1-1; TRBD1 matches at 12 bases. V was clipped by 5 bases and J by 4 bases; unmatched bases: 8. This CDR3 region has 16 residues. Germline lookup yields CDR1 SGHVS and CDR2 FQNEAQ. In nucleotides, the CDR3 is TGTGCCAGCAGCATAGTCGGGACAGGGGGCGGCACTGAAGCTTTCTTT. Translated, it gives CASSIVGTGGGTEAFF.

This rearrangement joins TRBV28 to TRBJ2-5, with D possibly TRBD2 on 6 matching bases. This CDR3 region has 14 residues. V shed 5 bases and J shed 5 bases, with 15 bases lying between them. Germline lookup yields CDR1 MDHEN and CDR2 SYDVKM. In DNA form, the CDR3 reads TGTGCCAGCAGTCCTACGGGACTTGCGGAGACCCAGTACTTC. Translating it yields CASSPTGLAETQYF.

V gene TRBV7-9 combines with J gene TRBJ2-7; possibly TRBD2 for D (6 bases). The V end lost 5 bases, the J end lost 10 bases, and 12 bases lay between the germline ends. This CDR3 has 11 residues. Germline values: CDR1 SEHNR, CDR2 FQNEAQ (reference sequence). CDR3 in amino acids: CASSETEGQYF. CDR3 DNA: TGTGCCAGCAGCGAAACGGAGGGTCAGTACTTC.

The chain recombines TRBV24-1 with TRBJ2-5; D call uncertain. Germline V gene lookup returns CDR1 KGHDR and CDR2 SFDVKD. CDR3 length: 16 residues. V was clipped by 9 bases and J by 5 bases, with 24 bases between them. The CDR3 bases are TGTGCCACCCGTCTCTCCGGGTCGTACTTGGAGGAGACCCAGTACTTC. It translates to CATRLSGSYLEETQYF.

The V call is TRBV19, the J call TRBJ2-3; 7 bases fit TRBD2. This CDR3 has 15 amino acids. The V and J ends lost 6 bases and 3 bases, in that order; junction bases with no gene match: 9. Germline CDR1 LNHDA, CDR2 SQIVND (reference sequence). CDR3 loop: CASRPQRETTDTQYF. As DNA, the CDR3 is TGTGCCAGTAGGCCTCAGCGGGAAACGACAGATACGCAGTATTTT. The complete variable domain, with remaining parts taken from reference TRBV19 and TRBJ2-3, reads DGGITQSPKYLFRKEGQNVTLSCEQNLNHDAMYWYRQDPGQGLRLIYYSQIVNDFQKGDIAEGYSVSREKKESFPLTVTSAQKNPTAFYLCASRPQRETTDTQYFGPGTRLTVL.

Of note for this clone: The junction shows a germline mismatch at one end, possibly a read error. The rearrangement joins TRBV7-7 to TRBJ2-7; the D gene is possibly TRBD2 (5 bases). The CDR3 is 13 amino acids. Per the germline V gene, CDR1 is SSHAT and CDR2 is FNYEAQ (reference sequence). In DNA form, the CDR3 reads TGTGCTAGCAGCTTAAGTGCAAGCGGCGAGCAGTACTTC. It encodes CASSLSASGEQYF.

This chain connects TRBV20-1 to TRBJ2-6; TRBD1 aligns across 9 bases. The CDR3 consists of 17 residues. Germline V gene data show CDR1 as DFQATT and CDR2 as SNEGSKA (reference sequence). V gave up 3 bases and J gave up 0 bases; unmatched junction bases: 6. CDR3 sequence: CSASSGTGSSGANVLTF. The CDR3 DNA reads TGCAGTGCTAGTTCCGGGACAGGGTCCTCTGGGGCCAACGTCCTGACTTTC.

The chain uses TRBV18 and TRBJ2-1; 10 bases map to TRBD1. Germline CDR1 reads KGHSH; CDR2 reads LQKENI. CDR3 length: 16 residues. V lost 3 bases to trimming and J lost 10 bases; unmatched junction nucleotides: 12. The CDR3 loop is CASSPASPGQGIEQFF. The CDR3 DNA reads TGTGCCAGCTCACCCGCTTCCCCGGGACAGGGGATCGAGCAGTTCTTC.

V and J are TRBV24-1 and TRBJ1-1; 9 bases are shared with TRBD1. Trimming removed 6 bases from V and 3 bases from J; junction bases left unmatched: 4. There are 14 residues in the CDR3. Germline CDR1 KGHDR, CDR2 SFDVKD. The CDR3: CATSSTGGYTEAFF. CDR3 sequence (DNA): TGTGCCACCAGTTCGACAGGGGGTTACACTGAAGCTTTCTTT.